This T cell receptor beta chain was recorded in a study of blood T cells in healthy people across ages. Per germline, CDR1 MNHEY and CDR2 SMNVEV (reference sequence). This CDR3 comprises 13 residues. With 10 bases removed from V and 6 bases from J, the gap between germline ends came to 18 bases. Sample donors were healthy Caucasian individuals that came from Russia, aged roughly 6 to 100. General study points: The donors' CMV status was not determined, possibly confounding changes in expanded clonotypes.

The sample holds one count of this clonotype. Its specificity is not known. With a J-beta primer mix and a sample-barcoded 5' primer, a second PCR ran about 7 to 11 cycles. TCRdb re-called the 5' RACE reads with MiXCR, one entry per CDR3 protein. The sample lists fewer than 800,000 distinct CDR3 sequences, approximately 50% occurring once. The chain employs TRBV27 and TRBJ1-1; D is possibly TRBD1 (6 bases). Sequencing was carried out using blood. The TCR comes from a woman between 55 and 75 years old in good health. The CDR3 loop reads CATHLRGNAEAFF. DNA of the CDR3: TGTGCCACCCACCTCAGGGGAAACGCTGAAGCTTTCTTT.